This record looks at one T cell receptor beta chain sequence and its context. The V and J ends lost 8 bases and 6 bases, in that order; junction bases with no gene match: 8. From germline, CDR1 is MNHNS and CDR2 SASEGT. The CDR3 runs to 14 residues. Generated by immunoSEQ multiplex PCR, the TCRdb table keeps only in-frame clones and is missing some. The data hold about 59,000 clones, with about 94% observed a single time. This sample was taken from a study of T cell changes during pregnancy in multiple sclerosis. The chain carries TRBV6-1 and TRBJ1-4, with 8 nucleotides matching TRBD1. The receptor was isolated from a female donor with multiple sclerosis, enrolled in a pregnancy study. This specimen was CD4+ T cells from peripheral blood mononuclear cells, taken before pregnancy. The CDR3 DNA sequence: TGTGCCAGCGCTAGGGGACAGGCTGATGAAAAACTGTTTTTT. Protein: CASARGQADEKLFF.